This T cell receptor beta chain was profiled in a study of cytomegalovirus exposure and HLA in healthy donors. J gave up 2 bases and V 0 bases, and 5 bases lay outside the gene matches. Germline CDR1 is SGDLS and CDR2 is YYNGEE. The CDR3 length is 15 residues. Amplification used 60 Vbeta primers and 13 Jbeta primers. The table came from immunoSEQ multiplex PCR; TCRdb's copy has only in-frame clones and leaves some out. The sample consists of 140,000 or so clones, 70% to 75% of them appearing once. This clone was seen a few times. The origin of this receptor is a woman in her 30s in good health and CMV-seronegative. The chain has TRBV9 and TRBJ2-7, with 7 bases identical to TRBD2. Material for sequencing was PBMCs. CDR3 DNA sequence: TGTGCCAGCAGCGTAGACGGGGGGTCGCCCTACGAGCAGTACTTC. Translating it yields CASSVDGGSPYEQYF.